What follows describes a single T cell receptor beta chain. Its cognate antigen is unknown. Researchers report immunoSEQ v3.0 was run at survey level. TCRdb's table, derived via immunoSEQ multiplex PCR, lists solely in-frame clones and lacks some. The repertoire holds about 26,000 clones, with more than 75% as singletons. These data are taken from a study of long-term antiretroviral therapy in people with HIV. Study-wide background: A decade or so separates the oldest specimens from the later 2015 immediate-ART recommendation.

Before they underwent DNA extraction, samples held 1-10 million cryopreserved PBMC. Study-wide points: Controls exceeded HIV repertoires in CDR3 length range. Before ART, certain clones expanded, and these dominated the repertoire at all time points.

The TCR comes from a man between 45 and 60 years old with HIV. This specimen consisted of unsorted PBMCs, obtained 2.9 years after starting antiretroviral therapy.

The CDR3: CASSSGPNTEAFF. CDR3 sequence (DNA): TGTGCCAGCAGTTCCGGACCGAACACTGAAGCTTTCTTT. The chain is built from TRBV7-8 and TRBJ1-1; D is undetermined. This CDR3 comprises 13 residues. V was shortened by 6 bases and J by 1 base, with 9 bases between the two germline ends. From germline, CDR1 is SGHVS and CDR2 FQNEAQ.